Listed below are T cell receptor beta chains from one sample, sequenced in a study of T cell repertoires in cytomegalovirus infection. TCRdb reprocessed the reads via MiXCR and lists one record per CDR3 protein. The top ten clones hold approximately 15% of a sample with fewer than 300,000 distinct CDR3 sequences, roughly 26% of them seen once. Sequences were obtained from PBMCs. These TCRs come from a human donor in good health (CMV status not recorded). Some clones in this sample may be carry-over from other donors' samples. Both conserved end residues are part of each CDR3. The order of the fields is J gene, D gene, V gene, clone size, CDR3 DNA, CDR3 protein. D genes are given only for firm matches. Clone size is stated in some rows and not others, as once, few, many or a class when expanded.

TRBJ1-5	NA	TRBV19	few	TGTGCCAGTAGTATAGAGGGCCATCTTTTTAGCAATCAGCCCCAGCATTTT	CASSIEGHLFSNQPQHF
TRBJ2-1	TRBD2	TRBV6-2/TRBV6-3	many	TGTGCCAGCACGGGCGGGAGTCACGGCAATGAGCAGTTCTTC	CASTGGSHGNEQFF
TRBJ2-1	TRBD2	TRBV19	NA	TGTGCCAGTAGTCCGTGGACTAGCGGGAGCGATGAGCTGTTCTTC	CASSPWTSGSDELFF
TRBJ2-7	NA	TRBV10-2	many	TGCGCCAGCAGTGGGGAATGGACGGTTTTGTACGAGCAGTACTTC	CASSGEWTVLYEQYF
TRBJ1-5	NA	TRBV19	few	TGTGCCAGTAGTACCCCCCCAGCCCAGCATTTT	CASSTPPAQHF
TRBJ2-5	TRBD2	TRBV12-3/TRBV12-4	NA	TGTGCCAGCAGTTCTAGCGGGAGCTTGGAGACCCAGTACTTC	CASSSSGSLETQYF
TRBJ2-5	TRBD2	TRBV7-2	many	TGTGCCAGCAGCGCCCGACTAGCGGGAGGGCCGCGGGAAGAGACCCAGTACTTC	CASSARLAGGPREETQYF
TRBJ2-7	NA	TRBV14	NA	TGTGCCAGCAGCCAAGATTTGCACGCCTACGAGCAGTACTTC	CASSQDLHAYEQYF
TRBJ2-3	TRBD2	TRBV14	NA	TGTGCCAGCAGCCAAGCGGGGGGGAATCTGTATTTT	CASSQAGGNLYF
TRBJ2-5	TRBD2	TRBV7-2	many	TGTGCCAGCAGCTTCGGGGGGGAAGAGACCCAGTACTTC	CASSFGGEETQYF
TRBJ2-2	TRBD2	TRBV7-2	NA	TGTGCCAGCAGCTCGGGACTAGCGGCAACCGGGGAGCTGTTTTTT	CASSSGLAATGELFF
TRBJ2-3	TRBD2	TRBV29-1	once	TGCAGCGTTGGCCAGCGGGGGGGCCCGACAGATACGCAGTATTTT	CSVGQRGGPTDTQYF
TRBJ2-7	NA	TRBV12-3/TRBV12-4	NA	TGTGCCAGCACCTCACCGGGCGCGGGCCGGTACGAGCAGTACTTC	CASTSPGAGRYEQYF
TRBJ1-1	NA	TRBV7-6	few	TGTGCCAGCAGCTTAAGTGAACTTGGGGCCCGTCCGGCTTTCTTT	CASSLSELGARPAFF
TRBJ2-6	NA	TRBV12-3/TRBV12-4	few	TGTGCCAGCAGCCCCCCCTTGGGGGCCAACGTCCTGACTTTC	CASSPPLGANVLTF
TRBJ2-7	NA	TRBV7-9	NA	TGTGCCAGCAGTTATCTCCGAGACGCCAAACCCTACGAGCAGTACTTC	CASSYLRDAKPYEQYF
TRBJ1-5	TRBD1	TRBV28	few	TGTGCCAGCAGTTTCGGGGACAGGGTTAATCAGCCCCAGCATTTT	CASSFGDRVNQPQHF
TRBJ1-1	NA	TRBV7-9	few	TGTGCCAGCAGCTTAGGTATTTTGAACACTGAAGCTTTCTTT	CASSLGILNTEAFF
TRBJ1-4	NA	TRBV6-6	few	TGTGCCAGCAGTTACTCAGGGGGTTTTGAAAAACTGTTTTTT	CASSYSGGFEKLFF
TRBJ2-1	TRBD2	TRBV12-3/TRBV12-4	NA	TGTGCCAGCGGCGGGGACTACTACAATGAGCAGTTCTTC	CASGGDYYNEQFF
TRBJ2-1	NA	TRBV20-1	NA	TGCAGTGGAAGAGGCGGATTCTCCTACAATGAGCAGTTCTTC	CSGRGGFSYNEQFF
TRBJ1-1	NA	TRBV5-1	few	TGCGCCAGCGGAGTGGACGGGAACACTGAAGCTTTCTTT	CASGVDGNTEAFF
TRBJ2-5	NA	TRBV6-2/TRBV6-3	many	TGTGCCAGCAGTTTTCCGACTAGGCAAGAGACCCAGTACTTC	CASSFPTRQETQYF
TRBJ2-1	TRBD2	TRBV11-2	NA	TGTGCCAGCAGCCCGAGGGGGACTCGACTAGCGGGAAAAGTTTTGGATGAGCAGTTCTTC	CASSPRGTRLAGKVLDEQFF
TRBJ1-5	TRBD1	TRBV28	NA	TGTGCCAGCAGTTCAACCTGGACAGGGGCCCATCAGCCCCAGCATTTT	CASSSTWTGAHQPQHF
TRBJ2-1	TRBD1	TRBV29-1	few	TGCAGCGTCCGGGACAGCAACAATGAGCAGTTCTTC	CSVRDSNNEQFF
TRBJ2-7	TRBD1	TRBV7-2	many	TGTGCCAGCAGCAAACAGGGGGACTACGAGCAGTACTTC	CASSKQGDYEQYF
TRBJ2-1	NA	TRBV7-6	few	TGTGCCAGCAGCGTACAACAGGGATACAATGAGCAGTTCTTC	CASSVQQGYNEQFF
TRBJ2-1	NA	TRBV4-3	NA	TGCGCCAGCAGCCAAGAAGGACCCTCGATCATCGTGAGCTCCTACAATGAGCAGTTCTTC	CASSQEGPSIIVSSYNEQFF
TRBJ2-5	TRBD2	TRBV20-1	many	TGCAGTGCTAGAGATTTCGAGCGGGGGGGCCAAGAGACCCAGTACTTC	CSARDFERGGQETQYF
TRBJ2-5	TRBD1	TRBV2	NA	TGTGCCAGCAGCGGATCTGGACAGGGCCTTATCTTCTTC	CASSGSGQGLIFF
TRBJ1-5	TRBD1	TRBV28	many	TGTGCCAGCAGTTTTCAGGGGGCCAACCAGCCCCAGCATTTT	CASSFQGANQPQHF
TRBJ2-7	TRBD2	TRBV28	NA	TGTGCCAGCAGTTCCCCGGGTAGCGGGTTTTACGAGCAGTACTTC	CASSSPGSGFYEQYF
TRBJ1-6	NA	TRBV23-1	NA	TGCGCCAGCAGTGGAGGGGACGGAAATAATTCACCCCTCCACTTT	CASSGGDGNNSPLHF
TRBJ2-5	NA	TRBV29-1	few	TGCAGCGTTGGCGGACGGAACCCTGGAGAGACCCAGTACTTC	CSVGGRNPGETQYF
TRBJ2-1	TRBD2	TRBV5-1	NA	TGCGCCAGCAGCTTGGCGGCGGGAGCAGCGTACAATGAGCAGTTCTTC	CASSLAAGAAYNEQFF
TRBJ2-3	TRBD1	TRBV5-1	few	TGCGCCAGCAGCAGAGACGGGACAGGGAAGATGGATACGCAGTATTTT	CASSRDGTGKMDTQYF
TRBJ2-5	TRBD1	TRBV7-9	NA	TGTGCCAGCAGCAAAGAGACAGGGTCGGGAGAGACCCAGTACTTC	CASSKETGSGETQYF
TRBJ2-5	TRBD2	TRBV7-6	once	TGTGCCAGCAGCTTATCGAGCGGGGCGGAGACCCAGTACTTC	CASSLSSGAETQYF
TRBJ1-1	NA	TRBV28	once	TGTGCCAGCAGTTCCCCCCCTAAGGGGGACACTGAAGCTTTCTTT	CASSSPPKGDTEAFF